Listed below are T cell receptor beta chains from one sample, sequenced in a study of T-cell reconstitution after alpha-beta-depleted transplantation in children. MiXCR was run by TCRdb on the PCR reads, yielding one entry per CDR3 protein. Seen here are about 500,000 distinct CDR3 sequences, roughly 33% observed once, and the top ten hold around 2.5%. The sequencing here drew on PBMCs from the stem cell graft donor, taken from the stem cell graft. The receptor set was obtained from a human donor who donated a stem cell graft to a child with aplastic anemia. CDR3s include the opening cysteine and the closing phenylalanine or tryptophan. The D gene is left open where the match is weak. A clone size is listed for some rows: how often the clone was seen (once, few, many), or a class if it is expanded.

v_call,clone_size,cdr3_length,d_call,j_call,cdr3_nt,cdr3_aa
TRBV30,few,15,NA,TRBJ1-4,TGTGCCTGGAGTGTAGGTGGGGCACTGAATGAAAAACTGTTTTTT,CAWSVGGALNEKLFF
TRBV11-2,NA,15,NA,TRBJ1-1,TGTGCCAGCAGCTTAACCTACAGACGGTTAGCTGAAGCTTTCTTT,CASSLTYRRLAEAFF
TRBV12-3/TRBV12-4,few,13,NA,TRBJ1-5,TGTGCCAGCAGCCAAACAGGGACTCAGCCCCAGCATTTT,CASSQTGTQPQHF
TRBV24-1,NA,13,TRBD1,TRBJ1-1,TGTGCCACCAGTGATTCCGGGACAGGGGACGCTTTCTTT,CATSDSGTGDAFF
TRBV6-2/TRBV6-3,few,15,TRBD2,TRBJ2-7,TGTGCCAGCAGTTACGGGACTAAGAATCCTTACGAGCAGTACTTC,CASSYGTKNPYEQYF
TRBV27,NA,16,TRBD1,TRBJ1-5,TGTGCCAGCAGTTGGGTGGGCAGGGGGGATAATCAGCCCCAGCATTTT,CASSWVGRGDNQPQHF
TRBV5-1,many,14,TRBD1,TRBJ1-1,TGCGCCAGCAGCTCGACAGGGCTGAACACTGAAGCTTTCTTT,CASSSTGLNTEAFF
TRBV5-1,NA,16,NA,TRBJ1-1,TGCGCCAGCAGCGTTGTGGGTCGACAGATGAACACTGAAGCTTTCTTT,CASSVVGRQMNTEAFF
TRBV7-8,NA,14,NA,TRBJ2-2,TGTGCCAGCAGCTTAGCGGAGGGCCCCGGGGAGCTGTTTTTT,CASSLAEGPGELFF
TRBV5-1,NA,15,NA,TRBJ1-5,TGCGCCAGCAGCCCGATAGCAGGGGTCAATCAGCCCCAGCATTTT,CASSPIAGVNQPQHF
TRBV5-1,NA,12,NA,TRBJ2-2,TGCGCCAGCAACCTTAACACCGGGGAGCTGTTTTTT,CASNLNTGELFF
TRBV29-1,few,13,NA,TRBJ1-2,TGCAGCGTTGAGGTCACCTACAACTATGGCTACACCTTC,CSVEVTYNYGYTF
TRBV7-2,NA,15,TRBD2,TRBJ2-1,TGTGCCAGCAGCATACTAGCGGGGACCCACAATGAGCAGTTCTTC,CASSILAGTHNEQFF
TRBV6-4,NA,14,NA,TRBJ2-2,TGTGCCAGCAGTCAACAGGGTACCACCGGGGAGCTGTTTTTT,CASSQQGTTGELFF
TRBV7-9,NA,14,NA,TRBJ2-5,TGTGCCAGCAGCACTAACAGGGAAAGAGAGACCCAGTACTTC,CASSTNRERETQYF
TRBV28,NA,19,NA,TRBJ2-7,TGTGCCAGCAGTTTGTTCCCTCTAGAGGTCTTTGTTCTCTTTGCGGGGCAGTACTTC,CASSLFPLEVFVLFAGQYF
TRBV9,few,14,NA,TRBJ1-2,TGTGCCAGCAGCGTAGACTGGGGGGCCGGTGGCTACACCTTC,CASSVDWGAGGYTF
TRBV5-6,few,16,NA,TRBJ2-1,TGTGCCAGCAGCTCCTTCAAAGCGACCAGAGGGGATGAGCAGTTCTTC,CASSSFKATRGDEQFF
TRBV12-3/TRBV12-4,few,15,NA,TRBJ1-2,TGTGCCAGCAGTTTTTGGCAGGCACCTAACTATGGCTACACCTTC,CASSFWQAPNYGYTF
TRBV3-1,few,15,NA,TRBJ1-6,TGTGCCAGCAGCCAAGGGGGGAGGACTAATTCACCCCTCCACTTT,CASSQGGRTNSPLHF
TRBV12-3/TRBV12-4,NA,14,NA,TRBJ1-1,TGTGCCAGCTGCCCCATGGGGATGAACACTGAAGCTTTCTTT,CASCPMGMNTEAFF
TRBV12-3/TRBV12-4,NA,15,TRBD2,TRBJ2-1,TGTGCCAGCAGCCCCGCGGGAGGGACTTGGGGTGAGCAGTTCTTC,CASSPAGGTWGEQFF
TRBV24-1,NA,16,TRBD2,TRBJ2-1,TGTGCCACCAGTTCCCAAGCGGGAAGCTCCTACAATGAGCAGTTCTTC,CATSSQAGSSYNEQFF
TRBV5-1,NA,15,TRBD1,TRBJ1-2,TGCGCCAGCAGCTGGACAGGGGGCGAGGGCTATGGCTACACCTTC,CASSWTGGEGYGYTF
TRBV11-3,few,13,NA,TRBJ2-2,TGTGCCAGCAGCTTCGAGGACACCGGGGAGCTGTTTTTT,CASSFEDTGELFF
TRBV6-1,NA,15,TRBD1,TRBJ1-1,TGTGCCAGCAGCCCGGGACAGCTAATGAACACTGAAGCTTTCTTT,CASSPGQLMNTEAFF
TRBV27,NA,14,NA,TRBJ2-1,TGTGCCAGCAGTCTCGACACGGTATACAATGAGCAGTTCTTC,CASSLDTVYNEQFF
TRBV28,NA,15,TRBD2,TRBJ2-7,TGTGCCAGCAGTTTAAGCGGCGGGGGGGTTCGCGAGCAGTACTTC,CASSLSGGGVREQYF
TRBV6-2/TRBV6-3,NA,13,TRBD2,TRBJ2-1,TGTGCCAGCAGTTACACTAGCGGATATGAGCAGTTCTTC,CASSYTSGYEQFF
TRBV28,NA,14,TRBD1,TRBJ2-3,TGTGCCAGCACCCCGAACAGGGGAATTGATACGCAGTATTTT,CASTPNRGIDTQYF